The rows below give T cell receptor beta chains drawn from one sample of a study of beta chain features in type 1 diabetes. Profiling relied on immunoSEQ multiplex PCR, and the TCRdb table lists in-frame clones only, not all of them. Of hundreds of thousands of clones in the sample, 14% were seen once. Input material: naive CD4+ T cells from blood. These receptors were obtained from a woman aged 35 to 49 in good health. Both conserved end residues are trimmed from each CDR3.

V: TRBV10-3
J: TRBJ2-3
CDR3: AISGLGGGSSTDTQY

V: TRBV18
J: TRBJ2-5
CDR3: ASSPGRDFQETQY

V: TRBV27
J: TRBJ2-5
CDR3: ASSGLAGAEGTQY

V: TRBV2
J: TRBJ2-4
CDR3: ARSGLRSNIQY

V: TRBV6-5
J: TRBJ1-2
CDR3: ASTTAGSLVDGYT

V: TRBV5-1
J: .
CDR3: ASSSRDRLYEQY

V: TRBV5-5
J: TRBJ2-2
CDR3: ASSFRQDFAGELF

V: TRBV9
J: TRBJ2-7
CDR3: ASSPRQGSSYEQY

V: TRBV6-6
J: TRBJ1-1
CDR3: ASSYAGSNTEAF

V: TRBV6-5
J: TRBJ1-1
CDR3: ASSYSAEGFSEAF

V: TRBV10-3
J: TRBJ1-2
CDR3: AISLGGRGYT

V: TRBV9
J: TRBJ2-1
CDR3: ASSVAGTSLVGEQF

V: TRBV2
J: TRBJ2-7
CDR3: ASQVMGGSEQY

V: TRBV5-4
J: TRBJ2-3
CDR3: ASSSNKRFTDTQY

V: TRBV12-5
J: TRBJ2-5
CDR3: ASGTSPTGDETQY

V: TRBV7-9
J: TRBJ2-2
CDR3: ANRGRDTGELF

V: TRBV7-2
J: TRBJ1-5
CDR3: ASSSDRDQPQH

V: TRBV29-1
J: TRBJ2-2
CDR3: SVVGGTPNTGELF

V: TRBV29-1
J: TRBJ2-7
CDR3: SKDSDYEQY

V: TRBV27
J: TRBJ2-7
CDR3: ASSLSHAGDEQY

V: TRBV6-6
J: TRBJ1-4
CDR3: ASSQTGTEKLF

V: TRBV18
J: TRBJ1-6
CDR3: ASSPDSGVLSPLH

V: TRBV9
J: TRBJ1-6
CDR3: ASSVGGSNSPLH

V: TRBV28
J: TRBJ2-7
CDR3: ATQGQSLYDGY

V: TRBV6-6
J: TRBJ2-1
CDR3: ASTSARGSNEQF

V: TRBV7-9
J: TRBJ2-1
CDR3: ASSLGSSGSLFEQF

V: TRBV5-1
J: TRBJ1-1
CDR3: ASSSQGGSGTF

V: TRBV6-5
J: TRBJ1-3
CDR3: ASTLNRDHGNTIY

V: TRBV18
J: TRBJ2-5
CDR3: ASSPKTGLSQETQY

V: TRBV9
J: TRBJ1-3
CDR3: ASSVAGAFSGNTIY

V: TRBV7-9
J: TRBJ1-4
CDR3: ASSARDTAATNEKLF